The entry that follows covers one T cell receptor (beta chain) sequence. The protocol was immunoSEQ multiplex PCR, while the TCRdb copy is restricted to in-frame clones and leaves out a portion. Here the sample spans roughly 2.1 million clones, just over 90% being singletons. Terminally differentiated effector memory CD45RA+ cells were excluded by CCR7 positive selection of CD45RO-negative cells. This entry is derived from a study of shared clonotypes between healthy human individuals. V lost 0 bases to trimming and J lost 4 bases, with 8 bases between them. The germline V gene has CDR1 SGDLS and CDR2 YYNGEE. The CDR3 length is 13 residues.

The sequencing sample was made of naive CD8+ T cells from PBMCs. This sequence joins TRBV9 and TRBJ2-7, with D hard to call. This receptor was taken from a young man in good health. Some clones in this sample may be carry-over from other donors' samples. CDR3 bases: TGTGCCAGCAGCGTAGGATATGGATACGAGCAGTACTTC. Translating gives CASSVGYGYEQYF.